This TCR beta chain comes out of a study of cytomegalovirus exposure and HLA in healthy donors. General study results and limits: A classifier reportedly called cytomegalovirus status with high sensitivity and specificity. One later analysis reportedly identified an Asian-associated ancestry cluster that showed fewer N-insertions than the roughly 600-donor mean.

A remark on this clone: No antigen is known for it.

The CDR3 spans 18 residues. V gave up 4 bases and J gave up 6 bases; unmatched junction bases: 14. CDR1 and CDR2 (germline): SGHAT, FQNNGV. The PCR used 60 Vbeta and 13 Jbeta primers. Assay used: immunoSEQ multiplex PCR; TCRdb lists only in-frame clones, some missing. The sample records about 250,000 clones, 80% being singletons. The sample taken for sequencing was PBMCs. The V gene is TRBV11-2, the J gene TRBJ2-3; 12 nucleotides line up with TRBD2. This receptor was taken from a girl aged 2-10 years in good health and CMV-seronegative. CDR3 loop: CASSSTIGPSGRGDTQYF. Here the CDR3 DNA reads TGTGCCAGCAGCTCAACGATCGGACCTAGCGGGAGGGGGGATACGCAGTATTTT.